The 13 T cell receptor beta chains below all came from one sample that was sequenced in a study of T cell responses to AZD1222 COVID-19 vaccine. The table came from immunoSEQ multiplex PCR; TCRdb's copy has only in-frame clones and leaves some out. The sample holds fewer than 120,000 clones; 81% are singletons and the top ten take 3.5% to 5.5%. The specimen was peripheral blood, collected on day 0 of AZD1222 vaccination. The receptors here all came from an adult in good health.

The CDR3 bases are TGCGCCACCCGAAGACGGGGCCCTTATCAGCCCCAGCATTTT. This sequence encodes CATRRRGPYQPQHF. This chain connects TRBV10-1 to TRBJ1-5, with TRBD1 as a possible D gene (5 bases). Trimming removed 10 bases at V and 5 bases at J, with 18 bases between. The CDR3 is 14 residues long. The germline gives CDR1 WNHNN, CDR2 SYGVQD (reference sequence).

This clone appeared a few times. The J gene is TRBJ2-7, the V gene TRBV28; 7 bases match TRBD2. The CDR3 consists of 14 residues. In germline, CDR1 is MDHEN, CDR2 SYDVKM. Germline trimming cut 6 bases from V and 2 bases from J; bases unmatched to any gene: 7. The CDR3 nucleotides are TGTGCCAGCAGAAACTGGGGAGGGACCTACGAGCAGTACTTC. Its translation is CASRNWGGTYEQYF.

The J gene is TRBJ2-2, the V gene TRBV9, with 7 bases fitting TRBD2. CDR3 length: 16 amino acids. V lost 2 bases to trimming and J lost 2 bases; unmatched junction nucleotides: 6. Germline CDR1 and CDR2: SGDLS and YYNGEE. Here the CDR3 reads CASSVTSVPNTGELFF. The CDR3 DNA reads as TGTGCCAGCAGCGTCACTAGCGTACCAAACACCGGGGAGCTGTTTTTT.

This clone was recorded once. The chain carries TRBV7-3 and TRBJ2-2; 12 bases align to TRBD2. This CDR3 spans 18 amino acids. Looked up from germline, CDR1 is SGHTA and CDR2 is FQGTGA. Germline trimming cut 4 bases from V and 8 bases from J; bases unmatched to any gene: 14. The CDR3 DNA follows: TGTGCCAGCAGCTCGACACCCGGACTAGCGGGGCTGGGGGGGGAGCTGTTTTTT. Its translation: CASSSTPGLAGLGGELFF.

V and J are TRBV10-1 and TRBJ2-3, with 7 nucleotides matching TRBD2. There are 17 residues in the CDR3. V was pared by 0 bases and J by 1 base, with 7 bases of the junction left unmatched. Germline CDR1 and CDR2: WNHNN and SYGVQD (reference sequence). CDR3: CASSESGWLAGTDTQYF. In DNA form, the CDR3 reads TGCGCCAGCAGTGAGTCGGGCTGGCTAGCGGGCACAGATACGCAGTATTTT.

CDR3 sequence reads: CASSYTGPQETQYF. The CDR3 DNA reads TGTGCCAGCAGTTATACCGGGCCGCAAGAGACCCAGTACTTC. The chain has TRBV6-2 or TRBV6-3 and TRBJ2-5; unclear D gene. This CDR3 contains 14 residues. Trimming removed 3 bases at V and 2 bases at J, with 10 bases between. CDR1 and CDR2 (germline): MNHEY, SVGEGT.

The rearrangement joins TRBV7-9 to TRBJ2-7, with 10 bases that match TRBD2. The junction had 2 bases not matched to a gene; V was cut back by 1 base and J by 2 bases. Germline CDR1 SEHNR, CDR2 FQNEAQ (reference sequence). CDR3 length: 15 residues. CDR3 residues: CASSLGSGRAYEQYF. The CDR3 nucleotides are TGTGCCAGCAGCTTAGGAAGCGGGAGGGCCTACGAGCAGTACTTC.

The chain has TRBV6-2 or TRBV6-3 and TRBJ2-3; 9 nucleotides match TRBD2. CDR1 MNHEY and CDR2 SVGEGT come from the germline V gene. The trim removed 6 bases at V and 5 bases at J, leaving 12 bases unmatched. This CDR3 spans 16 amino acids. The CDR3 here is CASSSGDGGGVDTQYF. The CDR3 coding sequence is TGTGCCAGCAGCTCGGGAGACGGCGGGGGGGTAGATACGCAGTATTTT.

The gene calls are TRBV7-2 and TRBJ2-5; TRBD1 might be the D (5 bases). Trimming removed 5 bases from V and 9 bases from J, with 16 bases in between. The CDR3 sequence is 13 residues long. The germline V gene has CDR1 SGHTA and CDR2 FQGNSA. The CDR3 reads CASSATPPGSQYF. For the CDR3, the DNA is TGTGCCAGCAGCGCAACTCCCCCAGGGTCCCAGTACTTC.

This clone occurred a few times. The J gene is TRBJ1-2, the V gene TRBV4-3; 10 positions match TRBD1. Losses at the gene ends were 3 bases for V and 6 bases for J; bases not matched to a gene: 1. In germline, CDR1 is LGHNA, CDR2 YSLEER. This CDR3 comprises 13 residues. The chain's CDR3 is CASSQGTGDGYTF. Here the CDR3 DNA reads TGCGCCAGCAGCCAGGGGACAGGGGATGGCTACACCTTC.

This clone has just one count. The chain uses TRBV18 and TRBJ1-1; 9 nucleotides align to TRBD1. The trim removed 5 bases at V and 3 bases at J, leaving 4 bases unmatched. In germline, CDR1 is KGHSH, CDR2 LQKENI. The CDR3 sequence is 14 residues long. CDR3 region: CASSTGQGHTEAFF. CDR3 in DNA: TGTGCCAGCTCAACGGGACAGGGCCACACTGAAGCTTTCTTT.

The rearrangement joins TRBV6-1 to TRBJ1-4, with D perhaps matching TRBD1 (5 bases). Germline lookup yields CDR1 MNHNS and CDR2 SASEGT. The CDR3 spans 14 residues. V lost 3 bases to trimming and J lost 7 bases, with 12 bases between them. CDR3 sequence: CASSDGGYGEKLFF. The CDR3 coding sequence is TGTGCCAGCAGTGACGGGGGATACGGTGAAAAACTGTTTTTT.

The chain uses TRBV5-1 and TRBJ2-7, with 11 bases fitting TRBD2. CDR3 length equals 16 residues. With 4 bases clipped from V and 2 bases from J, the junction kept 8 bases outside the gene matches. CDR1 SGHRS and CDR2 YFSETQ come from the germline V gene. For the CDR3, the DNA is TGCGCCAGCAGCCCCATGACTAGCGGGGAAACCTACGAGCAGTACTTC. It encodes CASSPMTSGETYEQYF.